These 24 T cell receptor beta chains were all obtained from the same sample, sequenced in a study of post-analysis software for immune sequencing data. Study results and limitations: About five TRBV segments appeared more often in patients than in controls, and TRBV5-6, TRBV5-1 and TRBV20-1 were among these.

Built from TCR beta cDNA, the libraries had unique molecular identifiers in them. TCRdb independently ran MiXCR on the PCR reads; one entry per CDR3 protein. Of hundreds of thousands of distinct CDR3 sequences detected, 25% to 30% appear once; the ten largest clones hold roughly 0.53%. Their antigens remain unidentified. Sequenced: blood. The receptors stem from a girl between 10 and 17 years old with multiple sclerosis.

The V gene is TRBV7-2, the J gene TRBJ2-3, with D possibly TRBD2 on 6 matching bases. The DNA end is a closer match to TRBJ2-5, so the J assignment may be wrong. CDR1 is SGHTA, CDR2 FQGNSA, per germline. The CDR3 extends over 11 amino acids. The CDR3 loop reads CASSEGGTQYF. DNA of the CDR3: TGTGCCAGCAGCGAGGGAGGTACCCAGTACTTC.

The chain uses TRBV18 and TRBJ2-3; no firm D call. Germline values: CDR1 KGHSH, CDR2 LQKENI. Deletions cut 10 bases from V and 4 bases from J, with 12 bases between. The CDR3 loop spans 12 amino acids. The CDR3 nucleotides read TGTGCCACCACGCGCGGCGCAGATACGCAGTATTTT. Protein: CATTRGADTQYF. Supplemented by reference TRBV18 and TRBJ2-3, the full variable domain reads NAGVMQNPRHLVRRRGQEARLRCSPMKGHSHVYWYRQLPEEGLKFMVYLQKENIIDESGMPKERFSAEFPKEGPSILRIQQVVRGDSAAYFCATTRGADTQYFGPGTRLTVL.

This clonotype was seen a few times. The chain carries TRBV5-1 and TRBJ2-3; 14 bases agree with TRBD2. Germline trimming cut 4 bases from V and 4 bases from J; bases unmatched to any gene: 8. The V gene's germline CDR1 is SGHRS and CDR2 YFSETQ. The length of the CDR3 is 17 residues. In nucleotides, the CDR3 is TGCGCCAGCAGCCCCAGGACTAGCGGGAGGAATCCAGATACGCAGTATTTT. Translated, it gives CASSPRTSGRNPDTQYF.

Many counts were recorded for this clonotype. This sequence joins TRBV4-3 and TRBJ2-4; D uncertain. This CDR3 spans 14 amino acids. V shed 0 bases and J shed 6 bases, with 9 bases lying between them. CDR1 LGHNA and CDR2 YSLEER come from the germline V gene. The CDR3 protein is CASSQEVAANIQYF. The CDR3 coding sequence is TGCGCCAGCAGCCAAGAGGTAGCCGCAAACATTCAGTACTTC.

This clonotype was detected only a few times. This sequence joins TRBV5-1 and TRBJ2-7; D might be TRBD2 (5 bases). Germline lookup yields CDR1 SGHRS and CDR2 YFSETQ. V was shortened by 5 bases and J by 3 bases, with 9 bases between the two germline ends. The CDR3 runs 12 residues. This CDR3 reads CASRAESYEQYF. The CDR3 bases are TGCGCCAGCAGAGCGGAAAGCTACGAGCAGTACTTC. Supplemented by reference TRBV5-1 and TRBJ2-7, the full variable domain reads KAGVTQTPRYLIKTRGQQVTLSCSPISGHRSVSWYQQTPGQGLQFLFEYFSETQRNKGNFPGRFSGRQFSNSRSEMNVSTLELGDSALYLCASRAESYEQYFGPGTRLTVT.

A few counts support this clonotype. CDR3 region: CASSSYQGPAKETQYF. In DNA, the CDR3 is TGTGCCAGCAGCTCTTATCAGGGACCAGCAAAAGAGACCCAGTACTTC. The chain joins TRBV11-1 to TRBJ2-5; D is perhaps TRBD1 or TRBD2 (5 bases each). Looked up from germline, CDR1 is SGHAT and CDR2 is FQDESV (reference sequence). V lost 4 bases and J 3 bases, leaving 18 bases between the germline ends. The CDR3 loop spans 16 amino acids.

This clonotype was counted ten times or more. The chain has TRBV3-1 and TRBJ2-1; 12 bases map to TRBD2. J gave up 5 bases and V 6 bases, and 5 bases lay outside the gene matches. The CDR3 runs to 15 residues. Germline V gene lookup returns CDR1 LGHDT and CDR2 YNNKEL (reference sequence). Here the CDR3 DNA reads TGTGCCAGCAGTCTTACTAGCGGGGGGCACAATGAGCAGTTCTTC. Its protein product is CASSLTSGGHNEQFF.

In this sample, this clonotype turned up many times. J is TRBJ2-1 and V is TRBV5-1; TRBD1 matches at 10 bases. CDR3 length: 17 amino acids. Germline CDR1 is SGHRS and CDR2 is YFSETQ. V shed 1 base and J 1 base; nucleotides not matched to a gene: 5. DNA of the CDR3: TGCGCCAGCAGCTTGAAAGGGGACAGGGGTTCCTACAATGAGCAGTTCTTC. This sequence encodes CASSLKGDRGSYNEQFF.

The chain joins TRBV7-9 to TRBJ2-1, with no clear D. Per germline, CDR1 SEHNR and CDR2 FQNEAQ (reference sequence). V shed 5 bases and J shed 4 bases, with 12 bases lying between them. The CDR3 spans 14 residues. The CDR3 sequence is CASSHSAYYNEQFF. The DNA of the CDR3 is TGTGCCAGCAGCCACTCAGCTTATTACAATGAGCAGTTCTTC.

Ten or more counts support this clonotype. The chain combines TRBV4-1 with TRBJ2-5; TRBD1 or TRBD2 may be the D gene (6 bases each). The CDR3 has 15 residues. Germline CDR1 reads MGHRA; CDR2 reads YSYEKL. V gave up 4 bases and J gave up 1 base, with 13 bases separating them. The CDR3, as DNA: TGCGCCAGCAGCCTTGGACCGGGGGCCCAAGAGACCCAGTACTTC. This translates into CASSLGPGAQETQYF.

V usage is TRBV5-5 and J usage is TRBJ1-3; D might be TRBD1 (6 bases). V was clipped by 0 bases and J by 0 bases, with 10 bases between them. This CDR3 spans 16 amino acids. Germline V gives CDR1 SGHKS, CDR2 YYEKEE (reference sequence). The CDR3 region has the DNA TGTGCCAGCAGCTTGGACAGGGCCGTCTCTGGAAACACCATATATTTT. Translated: CASSLDRAVSGNTIYF.

Of note for this clonotype: At one of its ends the junction is not consistent with the germline gene, which may arise from a read error. This chain joins TRBV4-3 and TRBJ2-1; 9 bases align to TRBD1. Germline CDR1 reads LGHNA; CDR2 reads YSLEER. The CDR3 is 16 residues long. In DNA, the CDR3 is TGCGCCAGCAGCCAAGATGGGGGACAGGGCTACAATGTGCAGTTCTTC. This encodes CASSQDGGQGYNVQFF.

On this clonotype: The junction and the germline gene differ at one end; a read error may be behind it. This chain joins TRBV5-1 and TRBJ1-3; 7 positions agree with TRBD1. Germline V lookup: CDR1 SGHRS, CDR2 YFSETQ. The CDR3 consists of 12 residues. CDR3 protein: CVSSDPRGTIYF. As DNA, the CDR3 is TGCGTCAGCAGCGATCCCAGGGGGACCATATATTTT.

This clonotype was observed a few times. V and J are TRBV12-3 or TRBV12-4 and TRBJ2-3; 9 bases fit TRBD1. Trimming removed 3 bases from V and 1 base from J; junction bases left unmatched: 5. The CDR3 is 16 residues long. CDR3 protein: CASSFRRTGGTDTQYF. CDR3 sequence (DNA): TGTGCCAGCAGTTTTAGAAGGACAGGGGGCACAGATACGCAGTATTTT.

The chain employs TRBV7-2 and TRBJ2-7; D is possibly TRBD2 (6 bases). Germline V lookup: CDR1 SGHTA, CDR2 FQGNSA. The CDR3 consists of 15 residues. V lost 3 bases to trimming and J lost 5 bases, with 17 bases between them. The CDR3 bases are TGTGCCAGCAGCTTCGGGGGTTCTGGTGTTGACGAGCAGTACTTC. Its protein product is CASSFGGSGVDEQYF.

This chain uses TRBV28 with TRBJ2-4; D is unclear. V was cut by 3 bases and J by 7 bases, with 13 bases left in between. Per germline, CDR1 MDHEN and CDR2 SYDVKM. CDR3 length: 14 amino acids. CDR3 loop: CASSFEGRWNIQYF. In DNA, the CDR3 is TGTGCCAGCAGTTTCGAAGGGCGGTGGAACATTCAGTACTTC.

V is TRBV7-2 and J is TRBJ1-2; 10 bases are a match to TRBD1. Germline-derived CDR1 and CDR2 are SGHTA and FQGNSA. V lost 6 bases and J lost 8; bases outside the gene matches: 9. The CDR3 consists of 14 residues. The CDR3: CASSSGTGAGGYTF. The CDR3 DNA follows: TGTGCCAGCAGTTCTGGGACAGGGGCTGGGGGCTACACCTTC.

The chain uses TRBV3-1 and TRBJ1-2; D possibly corresponds to TRBD1 (5 bases). Looked up from germline, CDR1 is LGHDT and CDR2 is YNNKEL (reference sequence). The CDR3 length is 14 residues. Trimming pared 1 base from V and 3 bases from J, leaving 9 bases between. The DNA for the CDR3 is TGTGCCAGCAGCCAAGTCGGGACGGACTATGGCTACACCTTC. It translates to CASSQVGTDYGYTF.

This clonotype was detected a few times. The DNA for the CDR3 is TGCGCCAGCAGCCAAGATAAAGGGACCGTGGATCCTAACTATGGCTACACCTTC. This sequence encodes CASSQDKGTVDPNYGYTF. The rearrangement uses TRBV4-3 and TRBJ1-2; a possible D gene is TRBD1 (5 bases). V was clipped by 0 bases and J by 0 bases, with 17 bases between them. Germline CDR1 reads LGHNA; CDR2 reads YSLEER. The CDR3 contains 18 residues.

This clonotype has just a few counts. The chain uses TRBV12-3 or TRBV12-4 and TRBJ2-5, with D possibly matching TRBD1 (5 bases). The V end was cut by 1 base, the J end by 3 bases, with 18 bases between. The CDR3 length is 17 residues. The CDR3 DNA reads as TGTGCCAGCAGTTTAGGTACTCGGGCAGGGCTAAAAGAGACCCAGTACTTC. Its protein is CASSLGTRAGLKETQYF.

The chain links TRBV3-1 to TRBJ2-1; tentative D call: TRBD1 (5 bases). Germline V gives CDR1 LGHDT, CDR2 YNNKEL (reference sequence). Trimming removed 1 base at V and 8 bases at J, with 21 bases between. This CDR3 region has 17 residues. The CDR3, as DNA: TGTGCCAGCAGCCAAGGGGGTCCAGGGCCGCCCGGCCATGAGCAGTTCTTC. Translating it yields CASSQGGPGPPGHEQFF.

A remark on this clonotype: An end of the junction differs from the germline gene, which may be a read error. The chain combines TRBV7-2 with TRBJ2-1; weak D call: TRBD1 (5 bases). Per the germline V gene, CDR1 is SGHTA and CDR2 is FQGNSA. The CDR3 is made up of 15 amino acids. The CDR3 bases are TGTGCCAGCAGCCCCCGCGGCGACAGCTACAATGAGCGGTTCTTC. As protein: CASSPRGDSYNERFF.

This clonotype was detected a few times. This rearrangement joins TRBV5-1 to TRBJ1-2; D unresolved. Germline V gene data show CDR1 as SGHRS and CDR2 as YFSETQ. This CDR3 is built from 13 residues. V was trimmed by 3 bases and J by 4 bases, leaving 10 bases between them. The CDR3 DNA reads TGCGCCAGCAGCTCGGGTCAATCCTATGGCTACACCTTC. Its protein product is CASSSGQSYGYTF.

The chain couples TRBV5-1 to TRBJ2-1, with 8 bases aligning to TRBD1. Germline CDR1 SGHRS, CDR2 YFSETQ. V lost 8 bases, J lost 1 base, and 5 bases stayed unmatched. The length of the CDR3 is 14 residues. For the CDR3, the DNA is TGCGCCAGTACAGACAGGGGTTCCTACAATGAGCAGTTCTTC. It yields the protein CASTDRGSYNEQFF.